One T cell receptor beta chain is described in this entry. Its antigen is currently not known. Base qualities are not at hand, and no much larger clone is one base apart. This sample was taken from a study of blood T cells in healthy people across ages (dated by TCRdb to 2013 to 2016). Study-level background: In model experiments, template switching captured about one uniquely barcoded TCR beta cDNA molecule for every two T cells. Two additional independent replicas of 1 million unique cDNA reads from the same blood draw were analyzed for two donors (one aged 18 to 30 and one aged 80 or older). Donors were grouped into four age groups: young (average roughly 15 years), middle-aged (approximately 41), aged (approximately 58) and long-lived (roughly 80). Using deep sequencing normalized with unique cDNA molecular identifiers, the study measured how TCR beta repertoire diversity changes with age.

Library method: 5' RACE. The sequencing machine was an Illumina HiSeq 2500. The second PCR ran for roughly 7 to 12 cycles and used a J-beta primer mix along with a sample-barcoded 5' primer. A template-switch 5' adaptor carrying 12 random nucleotides introduced a unique molecular identifier onto each TCR beta cDNA molecule. Each sample yielded at least 2.5 million CDR3-containing paired-end reads. First-strand cDNA was synthesized from all RNA with the Mint cDNA synthesis kit, primed by a TRBC-specific oligonucleotide. All cDNA was treated with uracil-DNA glycosylase and then went through a first 18-cycle PCR with the universal primers M1SS and BC2_uni_R. In the paper's pipeline: For normalization, 1 million high-quality reads were randomly selected from each sample, with every read carrying a distinct molecular identifier. Instead of being binned into consensus sequences, reads that shared molecular identifiers were thrown out. MiTCR, set to a Q25 quality threshold and the strictest error-elimination algorithm, was used for CDR3 identification, clonotype clustering and error correction. A nonparametric unseen species model with Euler transformation was used to estimate a lower bound on total TCR beta diversity. Starting from the raw public reads, TCRdb applied fastp trimming at Q25, assembled clones with MiXCR and retained in-frame beta chains. Rows are unified per CDR3 protein, each entry keeping the most common DNA and genes. Clone size and V and J calls follow TCRdb, not the original study. The sample table lists around 1,000,000 distinct CDR3 sequences, 20% to 25% of them with a count of one. Less than 0.85% of the sample comes from the top ten.

In the germline V gene, CDR1 corresponds to MNHEY and CDR2 to SVGAGI. The germline ends are 17 bases apart after V is trimmed by 5 bases and J by 10 bases. The cysteine opens and the phenylalanine closes a CDR3 of 13 amino acids. Solely the CDR3 DNA is kept, with 39 bases framed from the first base. What the work shows at the level of the full study, not this receptor alone: As age increased, observed TCR beta diversity per million T cells dropped in a roughly linear way, and a significant reduction was already evident by age about 40. The long-lived group showed more naive CD4+ T cells, fewer expanded clones and increased TCR diversity than the aged group, suggesting age selection. Estimates of total diversity based on one million sequenced T cells were regarded as lower bounds and as underestimates. Conclusive comparison of naive and antigen-experienced compartments was prevented by the profiling of bulk unsorted PBMCs. Observed TCR beta diversity correlated strongly with the percentage of naive T cells measured by flow cytometry. The CMV infection status of donors was not known, potentially confounding age-related changes in expanded clonotypes.

Donors were 39 systemically healthy Caucasian individuals from Russia aged about 6 to 100 years. Approximately 9.3 milliliters of peripheral blood were drawn from each donor into EDTA-treated Vacutainer tubes. Ficoll-Paque density-gradient centrifugation was used to isolate PBMCs, with at least 7 million per sample. Total RNA, at least 5.5 micrograms per sample, was extracted from PBMCs with Trizol reagent. For every donor, an aliquot of PBMCs went through flow cytometry to measure the percentages of naive CD45RAhigh/CD27high T cells. Separately, the same data were catalogued under a study of T cells of mothers and their children. From the second report: Nine systemically healthy Caucasian individuals served as donors, namely three mothers together with their six children. cDNA synthesis consumed the entire amount of extracted RNA, loaded at around 1.4 ug RNA in each 15 ul reaction. In the second PCR, sample barcodes and 2-4 random nucleotides were introduced via the M1S primer. Over 8 million TCR beta CDR3 reads came from each mother, compared with some 3 million reads from each child. In both related and unrelated pairs, thymic selection shapes the output of TCR recombination in a similar way, with inherited differences having only a minor effect. Related mother-child pairs always showed normalized repertoire overlap that was slightly higher than in unrelated mother-child pairs, though the difference was never significant. With a sensitivity of about 100 clones per million clonotypes, no persistent microchimeric T cell clones were detected. In the study, deep NGS was used to compare the TCR beta repertoires of mothers and children, and features distinguishing related mother-child pairs from unrelated individuals were sought. Mothers averaged about 40 +/- 4 years of age and children averaged around 11 +/- 4 years. After adapter ligation was performed with NEBNext reagents, the libraries were sequenced on an Illumina HiSeq 2000 with 100+100 nt paired-end reads. Mother and child libraries were prepared a month apart and sequenced in separate runs to prevent cross-contamination. For each donor, somewhere between about 450,000 and 2,100,000 distinct TCR beta clonotypes were identified. Naive TCR beta clonotypes were estimated from low-frequency clonotypes matched to each donor's FACS-determined naive share, without sorting.

The sample comprised blood. This TCR was sampled from a girl aged 2 to 10 in good health. The sequence is built from TRBV6-5 and TRBJ1-2, with no D gene named confidently. The CDR3 sequence is CASSIAPKADYTF. The DNA sequence reads TGTGCCAGCAGTATAGCTCCGAAAGCGGACTACACCTTC.